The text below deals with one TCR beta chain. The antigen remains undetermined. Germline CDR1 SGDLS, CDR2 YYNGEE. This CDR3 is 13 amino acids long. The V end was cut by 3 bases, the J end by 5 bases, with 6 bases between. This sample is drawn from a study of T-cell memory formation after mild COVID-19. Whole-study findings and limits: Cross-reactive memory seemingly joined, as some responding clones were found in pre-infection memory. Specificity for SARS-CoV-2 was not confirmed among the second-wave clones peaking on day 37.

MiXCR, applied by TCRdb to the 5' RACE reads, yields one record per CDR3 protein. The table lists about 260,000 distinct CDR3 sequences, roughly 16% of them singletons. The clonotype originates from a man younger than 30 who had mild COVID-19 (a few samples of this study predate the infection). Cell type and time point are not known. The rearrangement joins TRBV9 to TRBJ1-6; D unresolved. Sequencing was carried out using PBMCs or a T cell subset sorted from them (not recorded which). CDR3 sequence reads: CASSAENNSPLHF. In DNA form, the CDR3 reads TGTGCCAGCAGCGCAGAGAATAATTCACCCCTCCACTTT.